This entry lists 10 T cell receptor beta chains sequenced from one sample in a study of post-analysis software for immune sequencing data. Study results and limitations: Relative to controls, patients had five TRBV segments at higher frequency, with TRBV5-6, TRBV5-1 and TRBV20-1 among these.

These TCRs' antigens remain unknown. Researchers reported that TCR beta cDNA libraries carried unique molecular identifiers. MiXCR, applied by TCRdb to the PCR reads, yields one record per CDR3 protein. The sample holds about 570,000 distinct CDR3 sequences; 34% are singletons and the top ten take around 6%. The source material was blood. These receptor sequences come from a girl aged 2 to 17 with multiple sclerosis.

This clonotype was detected only a few times. V and J are TRBV6-5 and TRBJ1-2; D is uncertain. CDR1 is MNHEY and CDR2 is SVGAGI in the germline V gene. CDR3 length: 11 amino acids. The germline V and J ends were trimmed by 11 bases and 8 bases, with 15 bases remaining between them. CDR3 sequence: CASRSDRGYTF. The CDR3 coding sequence is TGTGCCTCACGCAGCGATCGGGGCTACACCTTC.

The CDR3: CASSQRDREETQYF. Here the CDR3 DNA reads TGTGCCAGCAGCCAACGGGACAGGGAAGAGACCCAGTACTTC. V and J are TRBV3-1 and TRBJ2-7; the match to TRBD1 covers 9 bases. The DNA end favors TRBJ2-5, so the J call may be wrong. The CDR3 has 14 residues. CDR1 is LGHDT and CDR2 is YNNKEL in the germline V gene (reference sequence).

The chain's CDR3 is CASSRGNINQPQHF. Written as DNA, the CDR3 is TGTGCCAGCAGCAGGGGGAATATTAATCAGCCCCAGCATTTT. The V call is TRBV6-2 or TRBV6-3, the J call TRBJ1-5; 7 nucleotides line up with TRBD1. CDR3 length: 14 residues. With 6 bases clipped from V and 4 bases from J, the junction kept 6 bases outside the gene matches. Germline loops: CDR1 MNHEY, CDR2 SVGEGT.

This chain joins TRBV5-1 and TRBJ2-5; D is perhaps TRBD2 (6 bases). Trimming stripped 5 bases from V and 1 base from J, with 12 bases between. The CDR3 has 14 residues. Germline V gene data show CDR1 as SGHRS and CDR2 as YFSETQ. For the CDR3, the DNA is TGCGCCAGCAGTGGGGGACTTCTCCAAGAGACCCAGTACTTC. Its translation is CASSGGLLQETQYF.

The chain combines TRBV5-1 with TRBJ2-3; TRBD1 matches at 8 bases. CDR1 and CDR2 (germline): SGHRS, YFSETQ. J gave up 1 base and V 0 bases, and 7 bases lay outside the gene matches. There are 17 residues in the CDR3. CDR3 in DNA: TGCGCCAGCAGCTTGGGGACAGGGATGATCGGCACAGATACGCAGTATTTT. This sequence encodes CASSLGTGMIGTDTQYF.

Concerning this clonotype itself: At one end the junction does not follow the germline gene, possibly because of a read error. This chain links TRBV7-2 with TRBJ1-2; weak D call: TRBD1 (5 bases). This CDR3 has 14 amino acids. Looked up from germline, CDR1 is SGHTA and CDR2 is FQGNSA. CDR3 region: CASSSAGILYGYIF. The CDR3 DNA reads as TGTGCCAGCAGCTCCGCAGGGATCCTTTATGGCTACATCTTC.

The chain uses TRBV2 and TRBJ2-6, with TRBD2 matching over 12 bases. From germline, CDR1 is SNHLY and CDR2 FYNNEI. The CDR3 totals 17 residues. V trimming: 6 bases; J trimming: 1 base; junction bases outside the gene matches: 4. The CDR3 DNA follows: TGTGCCAGCAGAGAGACTAGCGGGGGTTCTGGGGCCAACGTCCTGACTTTC. This translates into CASRETSGGSGANVLTF.

This clonotype came up many times. This chain uses TRBV7-3 with TRBJ2-1, with D unresolved. Germline-derived CDR1 and CDR2 are SGHTA and FQGTGA. CDR3 length: 14 residues. Trimming cost V 2 bases and J 5 bases, with 10 bases left between them. The CDR3 sequence is CASSLGAQDNEQFF. The CDR3 DNA is TGTGCCAGCAGCTTAGGCGCACAAGACAATGAGCAGTTCTTC.

The chain employs TRBV20-1 and TRBJ2-3; the D gene could be TRBD1 or TRBD2 (5 bases each). CDR1 and CDR2 (germline): DFQATT, SNEGSKA (reference sequence). The CDR3 covers 15 residues. Trimming shortened V by 3 bases and J by 1 base, and 14 bases separated the two germline ends. The CDR3 protein is CSASRGRRGTDTQYF. CDR3 nucleotide sequence: TGCAGTGCTAGTCGGGGCCGGAGAGGCACAGATACGCAGTATTTT.

This sequence joins TRBV27 and TRBJ1-1, with 7 bases aligning to TRBD1. Germline trimming cut 10 bases from V and 0 bases from J; bases unmatched to any gene: 8. The CDR3 has 14 amino acids. Germline V gene lookup returns CDR1 MNHEY and CDR2 SMNVEV (reference sequence). Here the CDR3 reads CANAVTGLNTEAFF. The CDR3, as DNA: TGTGCCAACGCTGTGACAGGGTTGAACACTGAAGCTTTCTTT.